This TCR beta chain was sequenced during a study of blood T cell repertoires in COVID-19. Overall study context: The origin of the acute and convalescent COVID-19 samples was the United States, Italy and Spain. PBMCs, B-cell-depleted T cells, or T cells were the source of the cDNA or gDNA that made up the material.

There are 18 residues in the CDR3. Trimming left V 4 bases short and J 0 bases short, with 18 bases between. Germline assignment: CDR1 KGHDR and CDR2 SFDVKD. This table comes from immunoSEQ multiplex PCR, and its TCRdb copy is limited to in-frame clones, with some not included. The sample holds fewer than 130,000 clones, 82% seen once. The sequence came from a woman aged 60-70 years with acute or convalescent COVID-19. This chain connects TRBV24-1 to TRBJ2-1; weak D call: TRBD2 (5 bases). Sample: peripheral blood. The CDR3: CATSDSSKYGSSYNEQFF. The CDR3 DNA follows: TGTGCCACCAGTGACTCCTCCAAATATGGGAGCTCCTACAATGAGCAGTTCTTC.